These 29 T cell receptor beta chains share one sample of origin, sequenced in a study of blood T cell repertoires in COVID-19 (dated by TCRdb to 2018 to 2021). Library preparation was by the immunoSEQ multiplex PCR assay. Not all clones reach the TCRdb copy of this immuneACCESS table, which keeps in-frame sequences only. Checked studies attribute under half of the gap to unresolved V genes and leave the rest unexplained. The sample records about 23,000 clones, 65% to 90% of which are singletons. The top ten hold about half of the sample. What was sequenced was peripheral blood. The receptor set was obtained from a man between 65 and 85 years old with acute or convalescent COVID-19.

The DNA for the CDR3 is TGCGCCAGCAGCTTGGTTGCTAGCGGTAATGAGCAGTTCTTC. Amino acid sequence: CASSLVASGNEQFF. The chain is built from TRBV5-1 and TRBJ2-1; 7 bases match TRBD2. Germline CDR1 is SGHRS and CDR2 is YFSETQ. V lost 0 bases and J lost 7; bases outside the gene matches: 4. The CDR3 consists of 14 residues. Full variable domain (rest looked up from reference TRBV5-1 and TRBJ2-1): KAGVTQTPRYLIKTRGQQVTLSCSPISGHRSVSWYQQTPGQGLQFLFEYFSETQRNKGNFPGRFSGRQFSNSRSEMNVSTLELGDSALYLCASSLVASGNEQFFGPGTRLTVL.

This clone was counted a single time. The genes are TRBV5-6 and TRBJ1-1; D possibly corresponds to TRBD1 (5 bases). Germline assignment: CDR1 SGHDT and CDR2 YYEEEE. This CDR3 spans 15 amino acids. V lost 1 base and J lost 1, with 11 bases in between. CDR3 in amino acids: CASSLLAGQNTEAFF. CDR3 DNA: TGTGCCAGCAGCTTGTTGGCAGGACAGAACACTGAAGCTTTCTTT.

This chain links TRBV11-2 with TRBJ2-2; TRBD2 agrees at 8 bases. CDR3 size: 16 residues. V lost 0 bases and J lost 7; bases outside the gene matches: 7. In germline, CDR1 is SGHAT, CDR2 FQNNGV. The CDR3 DNA is TGTGCCAGCAGCTTAGATGTTGGCGGGGGGCACGGGGAGCTGTTTTTT. Its protein is CASSLDVGGGHGELFF.

V is TRBV7-2 and J is TRBJ2-1, with TRBD2 matching over 9 bases. V was clipped by 1 base and J by 4 bases; unmatched bases: 11. Germline CDR1 and CDR2: SGHTA and FQGNSA. The CDR3 loop spans 18 amino acids. CDR3 sequence reads: CASSLVVSSGVQYNEQFF. The CDR3 coding sequence is TGTGCCAGCAGCTTAGTAGTGTCTAGCGGGGTTCAGTACAATGAGCAGTTCTTC.

The V and J genes are TRBV7-2 and TRBJ1-5; 7 bases line up with TRBD1. Germline V gives CDR1 SGHTA, CDR2 FQGNSA. V shed 5 bases and J 5 bases; nucleotides not matched to a gene: 9. CDR3 length: 15 residues. The CDR3 bases are TGTGCCAGCAGCCTCCAGGGGGTAGGAGATCAGCCCCAGCATTTT. Its translation is CASSLQGVGDQPQHF.

The J gene is TRBJ1-1, the V gene TRBV3-1 (or the pseudogene TRBV3-2), with D hard to call. V lost 1 base and J lost 8, with 11 bases in between. Germline V gene lookup returns CDR1 LGHDT and CDR2 YNNKEL (reference sequence). This CDR3 comprises 13 residues. CDR3 nucleotides: TGTGCCAGCAGCCAAGGGACCGGGAAGGAAGCTTTCTTT. The encoded protein is CASSQGTGKEAFF.

This chain joins TRBV11-2 and TRBJ1-1, with 7 bases fitting TRBD1. Germline V lookup: CDR1 SGHAT, CDR2 FQNNGV. The CDR3 length is 16 residues. V shed 3 bases and J 5 bases; nucleotides not matched to a gene: 12. The chain's CDR3 is CASSFGQAAGKTEAFF. The CDR3 DNA is TGTGCCAGCAGCTTTGGACAGGCTGCGGGGAAAACTGAAGCTTTCTTT.

This clone was counted a single time. The rearrangement uses TRBV19 and TRBJ1-3, with 7 bases matching TRBD1. V dropped 5 bases and J dropped 0; count of bases not matched to a gene: 7. The CDR3 loop spans 16 amino acids. Germline CDR1 is LNHDA and CDR2 is SQIVND (reference sequence). The CDR3 loop reads CASSPGTDFSGNTIYF. Written as DNA, the CDR3 is TGTGCCAGTAGTCCCGGGACAGACTTCTCTGGAAACACCATATATTTT.

The chain recombines TRBV4-3 with TRBJ2-6, with 7 nucleotides matching TRBD2. The CDR3 has 22 amino acids. The J segment lost 2 bases and the V segment lost 0 bases, leaving 19 bases of the junction unmatched. Germline CDR1 LGHNA, CDR2 YSLEER. CDR3 amino acids: CASSQELVSLGGYITGANVLTF. CDR3 sequence (DNA): TGCGCCAGCAGCCAAGAATTGGTATCCCTGGGGGGGTATATTACTGGGGCCAACGTCCTGACTTTC.

CDR3 protein: CASSVGSGGYNEQFF. The CDR3 DNA reads TGTGCCAGCAGCGTAGGAAGCGGGGGCTACAATGAGCAGTTCTTC. The rearrangement joins TRBV9 to TRBJ2-1; 8 bases fit TRBD2. The CDR3 extends over 15 amino acids. Per the germline V gene, CDR1 is SGDLS and CDR2 is YYNGEE. V dropped 0 bases and J dropped 3; count of bases not matched to a gene: 2.

This clone was seen a few times. CDR3 sequence reads: CASSAAGGRTEAFF. In nucleotides, the CDR3 is TGCGCCAGCAGCGCCGCAGGGGGTAGGACTGAAGCTTTCTTT. This chain links TRBV5-1 with TRBJ1-1, with 7 nucleotides matching TRBD1. The J segment lost 5 bases and the V segment lost 4 bases, leaving 8 bases of the junction unmatched. This CDR3 is built from 14 residues. Germline V gives CDR1 SGHRS, CDR2 YFSETQ.

This clone was observed a few times. This sequence joins TRBV7-8 and TRBJ1-2; no clear D. The CDR3 covers 13 residues. Germline CDR1 is SGHVS and CDR2 is FQNEAQ. Deletions cut 5 bases from V and 7 bases from J, with 14 bases between. The CDR3 nucleotides are TGTGCCAGCAGCCCCATCCTTTTCGGTGGCTACACCTTC. It is translated as CASSPILFGGYTF.

This clone was seen once. The chain employs TRBV2 and TRBJ1-3; D is unresolved. The germline V and J ends were trimmed by 2 bases and 0 bases, with 5 bases remaining between them. Germline V CDR1 and CDR2: SNHLY, FYNNEI. The CDR3 covers 14 residues. The CDR3 DNA reads as TGTGCCAGCAGTGAAAACAGCTCTGGAAACACCATATATTTT. This translates into CASSENSSGNTIYF.

This clone came up a few times. The chain is built from TRBV19 and TRBJ1-2, with a possible D match to TRBD1 (5 bases). V lost 5 bases to trimming and J lost 1 base, with 11 bases between them. Germline-derived CDR1 and CDR2 are LNHDA and SQIVND (reference sequence). The CDR3 totals 14 residues. CDR3 nucleotide sequence: TGTGCCAGTAGTTCGCAAAGGGGTAACTATGGCTACACCTTC. The encoded protein is CASSSQRGNYGYTF.

The rearrangement uses TRBV3-1 (or the pseudogene TRBV3-2) and TRBJ2-3; 7 bases align to TRBD2. J was trimmed by 0 bases and V by 4 bases; bases with no gene match: 4. The germline V gene has CDR1 LGHDT and CDR2 YNNKEL (reference sequence). CDR3 length equals 15 residues. As DNA, the CDR3 is TGTGCCAGCAGCCTGACTAGCTCTAGCACAGATACGCAGTATTTT. It encodes CASSLTSSSTDTQYF.

The chain recombines TRBV5-4 with TRBJ2-7, with D perhaps matching TRBD1 (6 bases). Germline CDR1 is SGHNT and CDR2 is YYREEE (reference sequence). The V end lost 2 bases, the J end lost 3 bases, and 15 bases lay between the germline ends. There are 15 residues in the CDR3. The CDR3 region is CASSLQGSTLYEQYF. The CDR3, as DNA: TGTGCCAGCAGCTTACAGGGTTCGACCCTCTACGAGCAGTACTTC.

This clone has only a few counts. The rearrangement uses TRBV12-3 or TRBV12-4 and TRBJ1-4; TRBD1 agrees at 10 bases. CDR3 length: 13 amino acids. V trimming: 6 bases; J trimming: 8 bases; junction bases outside the gene matches: 3. The CDR3 DNA follows: TGTGCCAGCAGACCGGGACAGGGGGAAAAACTGTTTTTT. This gives the protein CASRPGQGEKLFF.

The chain employs TRBV25-1 and TRBJ1-2; perhaps TRBD1 as D (5 bases). Germline assignment: CDR1 MGHDK and CDR2 SYGVNS. V was clipped by 6 bases and J by 7 bases, with 9 bases between them. CDR3 length: 11 amino acids. The CDR3 loop reads CASRGGGGYTF. Here the CDR3 DNA reads TGTGCCAGCAGGGGGGGAGGTGGCTACACCTTC.

CDR3 sequence: CASSQFMTSTDTQYF. The CDR3 nucleotides are TGTGCCAGCAGCCAATTTATGACTAGCACAGATACGCAGTATTTT. The chain carries TRBV14 and TRBJ2-3; D unclear. CDR3 length equals 15 residues. V lost 2 bases, J lost 0 bases, and 9 bases lay in between. CDR1 is SGHDN and CDR2 is FVKESK in the germline V gene.

J is TRBJ1-4 and V is TRBV24-1; 8 nucleotides agree with TRBD1. In germline, CDR1 is KGHDR, CDR2 SFDVKD. The V and J ends lost 5 bases and 3 bases, in that order; junction bases with no gene match: 13. The CDR3 is 18 residues long. CDR3 sequence reads: CATSATPGQGGPNEKLFF. The DNA for the CDR3 is TGTGCCACCAGTGCCACTCCCGGACAGGGAGGGCCTAATGAAAAACTGTTTTTT.

The rearrangement links TRBV27 to TRBJ1-4, with D perhaps matching TRBD1 (6 bases). V dropped 1 base and J dropped 8 bases, with 8 bases sitting between them. The length of the CDR3 is 13 residues. Germline assignment: CDR1 MNHEY and CDR2 SMNVEV (reference sequence). The CDR3 protein is CASSLYREEKLFF. DNA for the CDR3: TGTGCCAGCAGTTTATACAGGGAAGAAAAACTGTTTTTT.

V and J are TRBV9 and TRBJ2-2, with TRBD2 as a possible D gene (5 bases). This CDR3 contains 14 residues. Trimming shortened V by 5 bases and J by 0 bases, and 8 bases separated the two germline ends. The germline gives CDR1 SGDLS, CDR2 YYNGEE. CDR3 residues: CASRGSANTGELFF. As DNA, the CDR3 is TGTGCCAGCAGGGGGAGCGCGAACACCGGGGAGCTGTTTTTT.

The genes are TRBV5-4 and TRBJ1-4; the D gene is possibly TRBD1 (5 bases). With 4 bases removed from V and 8 bases from J, the gap between germline ends came to 18 bases. The germline CDR1 and CDR2 sequences are SGHNT and YYREEE (reference sequence). The CDR3 loop spans 15 amino acids. CDR3 nucleotide sequence: TGTGCCAGCAGCCCCGGGGGTGCAGGGAAGGAAAAACTGTTTTTT. The encoded protein is CASSPGGAGKEKLFF.

V usage is TRBV5-1 and J usage is TRBJ1-1, with no clear D. V dropped 4 bases and J dropped 5 bases, with 15 bases sitting between them. CDR1 and CDR2 (germline): SGHRS, YFSETQ. This CDR3 comprises 14 residues. CDR3 loop: CASSPGEGGTEAFF. The CDR3 coding sequence is TGCGCCAGCAGCCCCGGGGAGGGAGGGACTGAAGCTTTCTTT.

The rearrangement joins TRBV24-1 to TRBJ2-7; 8 nucleotides match TRBD1. V dropped 3 bases and J dropped 5; count of bases not matched to a gene: 8. Germline V gene data show CDR1 as KGHDR and CDR2 as SFDVKD. The length of the CDR3 is 15 residues. Written as DNA, the CDR3 is TGTGCCACCAGTGATCTCGACAGGGGAGAAGACGAGCAGTACTTC. This sequence encodes CATSDLDRGEDEQYF.

The chain links TRBV6-5 to TRBJ1-2; 7 nucleotides agree with TRBD1. Germline lookup yields CDR1 MNHEY and CDR2 SVGAGI. Trimming took 6 bases from V and 7 from J; bases not matched to a gene: 5. CDR3 length: 12 residues. The CDR3 reads CASSMTGFGYTF. The CDR3, as DNA: TGTGCCAGCAGCATGACAGGGTTTGGCTACACCTTC.

V is TRBV29-1 and J is TRBJ1-1; no clear D gene. Between the trimmed V and J ends, which lost 6 bases and 7 bases, there was a span of 9 bases. Germline CDR1 is SQVTM and CDR2 is ANQGSEA. The length of the CDR3 is 10 residues. The CDR3 loop reads CSVRHSEAFF. The CDR3, as DNA: TGCAGCGTCCGGCACAGTGAAGCTTTCTTT.

This clone was seen only once. The genes are TRBV5-6 and TRBJ2-7; 8 nucleotides line up with TRBD1. CDR3 length: 15 amino acids. The V gene's germline CDR1 is SGHDT and CDR2 YYEEEE. With V trimmed by 2 bases and J by 0 bases, 4 bases remained unmatched. This CDR3 reads CASSFIGQGSYEQYF. The CDR3 DNA reads as TGTGCCAGCAGCTTCATAGGACAGGGCTCCTACGAGCAGTACTTC.

The genes are TRBV7-2 and TRBJ2-2, with a tentative D call TRBD1 (6 bases). The CDR3 covers 16 residues. The V gene lost 1 base and the J gene lost 4 bases, with 13 bases spanning the gap. The germline CDR1 and CDR2 sequences are SGHTA and FQGNSA. CDR3 sequence (DNA): TGTGCCAGCAGCTTAGGGCGACAGGCAATCACCGGGGAGCTGTTTTTT. Translated, it gives CASSLGRQAITGELFF. Filled out from reference TRBV7-2 and TRBJ2-2, the complete variable domain reads GAGVSQSPSNKVTEKGKDVELRCDPISGHTALYWYRQSLGQGLEFLIYFQGNSAPDKSGLPSDRFSAERTGGSVSTLTIQRTQQEDSAVYLCASSLGRQAITGELFFGEGSRLTVL.